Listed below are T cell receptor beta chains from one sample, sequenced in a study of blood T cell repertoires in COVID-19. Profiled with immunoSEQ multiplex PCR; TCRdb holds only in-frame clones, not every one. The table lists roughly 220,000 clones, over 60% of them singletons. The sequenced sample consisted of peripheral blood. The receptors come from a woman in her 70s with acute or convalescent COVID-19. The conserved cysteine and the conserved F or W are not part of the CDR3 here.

ASSLDNTGTGELF | TRBV5-6
ASSLDTQNEQY | TRBV5-6
ASSFQGLAGPTAY | TRBV13
ASSYRGGQPQH | TRBV7-2
ASSLGGEGYT | TRBV28
ASSFRSLSSGNTIY | TRBV5-6
ASSRQGVSYEQY | TRBV2
ASSLEGGITEAF | TRBV5-1
ASSVSGTGVYEQY | TRBV25-1
ASSNRGVASYEQY | TRBV28
ASSVGQGAGELF | TRBV2
ASSQGFGSPLH | TRBV28
ASSRLAGENYEQY | TRBV28
SGSPGVGAEAF | TRBV29-1
ASSFLGVNEQF | TRBV7-2
ASSSGLARSYEQY | TRBV6-5
ACSGSSYNEQF | TRBV30
ASSIGGLVYEQY | TRBV19
ASSLGTLYGHT | TRBV7-8
ASSLGGQRNQPQH | TRBV5-1
ASSLGGIAGPNTGELF | TRBV5-1
ASSLDAQLDGYT | TRBV11-2
ASSPLGAGDPTGELF | TRBV5-4
ASSSRLAGGHNEQF | TRBV7-9
ASSQSRGLALRNTEAF | TRBV14
ASSQELGLRGPIY | TRBV3-1/TRBV3-2
ASSLIGGDNEQF | TRBV7-3
ASSPGTSGYNEQF | TRBV7-8
ASRSGPNTEAF | TRBV7-2
ASSQLLRTGGPWREQF | TRBV4-1
ASSSSRDSEKLF | TRBV4-1
ASSRRSVDRATGELF | TRBV7-8
ASSIEGTDTQY | TRBV19
ASSFGDFRY | TRBV11-1
AITNRVGETQY | TRBV10-3
AIKGQGNYEQY | TRBV10-3
ASSEGLYQPQH | TRBV2
ASSLGQGDEDTQY | TRBV5-1
SVERQGARDEQF | TRBV29-1